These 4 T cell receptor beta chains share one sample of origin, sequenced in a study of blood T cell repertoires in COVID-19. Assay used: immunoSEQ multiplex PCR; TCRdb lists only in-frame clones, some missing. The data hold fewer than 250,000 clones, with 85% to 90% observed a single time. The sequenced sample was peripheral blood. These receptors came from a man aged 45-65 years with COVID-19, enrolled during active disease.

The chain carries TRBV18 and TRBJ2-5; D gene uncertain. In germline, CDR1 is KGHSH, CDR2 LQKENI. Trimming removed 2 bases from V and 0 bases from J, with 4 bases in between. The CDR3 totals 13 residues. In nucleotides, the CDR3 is TGTGCCAGCTCACCAGAGAACCAAGAGACCCAGTACTTC. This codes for CASSPENQETQYF.

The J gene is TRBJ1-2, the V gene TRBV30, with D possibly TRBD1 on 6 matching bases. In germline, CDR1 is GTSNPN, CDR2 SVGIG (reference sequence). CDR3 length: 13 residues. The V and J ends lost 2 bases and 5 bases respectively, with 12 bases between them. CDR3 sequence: CAWSPGHPYGYTF. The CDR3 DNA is TGTGCCTGGAGTCCGGGACACCCGTATGGCTACACCTTC.

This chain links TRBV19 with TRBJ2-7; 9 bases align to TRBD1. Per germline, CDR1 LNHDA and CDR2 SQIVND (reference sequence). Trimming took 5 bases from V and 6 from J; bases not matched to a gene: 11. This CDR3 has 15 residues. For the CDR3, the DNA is TGTGCCAGTAGTGCGACCGGGACAGGGTCCGGCGAGCAGTACTTC. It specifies CASSATGTGSGEQYF.

The CDR3 loop reads CASSEWGGGEQFF. The CDR3 DNA sequence: TGTGCCAGCAGTGAGTGGGGAGGGGGTGAGCAGTTCTTC. This chain connects TRBV2 to TRBJ2-1, with D perhaps TRBD2 (7 bases). The CDR3 length is 13 residues. Germline V gene data show CDR1 as SNHLY and CDR2 as FYNNEI. Between the trimmed V and J ends, which lost 3 bases and 9 bases, there was a span of 12 bases.